This entry lists 25 T cell receptor beta chains sequenced from one sample in a study of T cells in Graves' hyperthyroidism and ophthalmopathy. TCR beta CDR3 region amplification was performed from RNA transcripts. Researchers ran a first-round RT-PCR on the TCR CDR3 using the HTBI primer set. TCRdb analysed the multiplex PCR reads with MiXCR anew, one entry per CDR3 protein. This table holds 250,000 to 300,000 distinct CDR3 sequences, around 13% found once. The sample taken for sequencing was blood. These receptor sequences come from a woman in her thirties or forties with Graves' hyperthyroidism.

This clonotype was counted between two and nine times. The V and J genes are TRBV7-9 and TRBJ2-3; D is perhaps TRBD1 (5 bases). The CDR3 has 15 residues. V lost 5 bases and J lost 4, with 16 bases in between. CDR1 is SEHNR, CDR2 FQNEAQ, per germline (reference sequence). This CDR3 reads CASSPRRLGADTQYF. The DNA for the CDR3 is TGTGCCAGCAGCCCGCGTCGTCTAGGGGCAGATACGCAGTATTTT.

This clonotype was seen ten or more times. The V and J genes are TRBV7-2 and TRBJ2-1; D gene uncertain. This CDR3 is built from 13 residues. Germline CDR1 and CDR2: SGHTA and FQGNSA. The germline V and J ends were trimmed by 5 bases and 12 bases, with 17 bases remaining between them. The CDR3 nucleotides read TGTGCCAGCAGCCCGTCCGCCTCCTTGACGCAGTTCTTC. As protein: CASSPSASLTQFF.

As for this clonotype: This may stem from a read error, because a much larger clone lies one nucleotide away. V and J are TRBV25-1 and TRBJ2-3; 8 bases are shared with TRBD2. The CDR3 extends over 16 amino acids. The V gene's germline CDR1 is MGHDK and CDR2 SYGVNS. CDR3 region: CAGRGIAGPNADTQYF. The CDR3 DNA reads TGTGCCGGCAGGGGAATAGCGGGACCCAACGCAGATACGCAGTATTTT.

This clonotype showed up many times. The V gene is TRBV7-8, the J gene TRBJ1-3; 7 bases match TRBD1. Germline V gives CDR1 SGHVS, CDR2 FQNEAQ. V lost 5 bases and J lost 0; bases outside the gene matches: 4. The CDR3 consists of 15 residues. The CDR3 coding sequence is TGTGCCAGCAGCAATTGGGACAGCTCTGGAAACACCATATATTTT. It is translated as CASSNWDSSGNTIYF. Filled out from reference TRBV7-8 and TRBJ1-3, the complete variable domain reads GAGVSQSPRYKVAKRGQDVALRCDPISGHVSLFWYQQALGQGPEFLTYFQNEAQLDKSGLPSDRFFAERPEGSVSTLKIQRTQQEDSAVYLCASSNWDSSGNTIYFGEGSWLTVV.

This clonotype was seen repeatedly, ten times or more. The chain couples TRBV28 to TRBJ2-1; D gene uncertain. V was trimmed by 5 bases and J by 2 bases, leaving 10 bases between them. This CDR3 is built from 14 residues. CDR1 and CDR2 from the germline V gene are MDHEN and SYDVKM. CDR3 nucleotides: TGTGCCAGCAGTCCCTCGGCGGCCTACAATGAGCAGTTCTTC. This translates into CASSPSAAYNEQFF.

The chain employs TRBV2 and TRBJ1-2; TRBD1 matches 9 bases. The germline gives CDR1 SNHLY, CDR2 FYNNEI. Trimming cost V 1 base and J 5 bases; bases outside gene matches: 2. The CDR3 runs to 14 residues. For the CDR3, the DNA is TGTGCCAGCAGTGAAGGGGGACAGGGATATGGCTACACCTTC. This codes for CASSEGGQGYGYTF.

This clonotype was recorded at least ten times. This chain links TRBV3-1 with TRBJ1-2; D perhaps matches TRBD1 (5 bases). CDR1 and CDR2 (germline): LGHDT, YNNKEL (reference sequence). Trimming took 0 bases from V and 4 from J, leaving 9 bases between them. CDR3 size: 14 residues. DNA of the CDR3: TGTGCCAGCAGCCAAGATTCAGGGCTCTATGGCTACACCTTC. Translated: CASSQDSGLYGYTF.

Points on this clonotype: A much bigger clone sits one base away, suggesting this may be a read error. This chain links TRBV19 with TRBJ1-2, with 8 bases that match TRBD1. With V trimmed by 8 bases and J by 4 bases, 9 bases remained unmatched. The CDR3 length is 14 residues. Germline CDR1 is LNHDA and CDR2 is SQIVND (reference sequence). CDR3 loop: CASFSTGESYGYTF. The CDR3 DNA reads as TGTGCCAGTTTTTCGACAGGGGAGAGCTATGGCTACACCTTC.

In its sample, this clonotype was seen a few times. V usage is TRBV20-1 and J usage is TRBJ2-1; the match to TRBD1 covers 7 bases. With V trimmed by 4 bases and J by 0 bases, 3 bases remained unmatched. The CDR3 loop spans 14 amino acids. Germline V lookup: CDR1 DFQATT, CDR2 SNEGSKA (reference sequence). The CDR3 bases are TGCAGTGCTACCGGGACAGACTCCTACAATGAGCAGTTCTTC. It specifies CSATGTDSYNEQFF.

This clonotype appeared many times. This chain joins TRBV29-1 and TRBJ1-1; D gene ambiguous. Trimming removed 4 bases at V and 0 bases at J, with 9 bases between. Per the germline V gene, CDR1 is SQVTM and CDR2 is ANQGSEA. CDR3 length equals 13 residues. The CDR3 loop is CSVVKGLNTEAFF. In DNA, the CDR3 is TGCAGCGTTGTAAAGGGCTTGAACACTGAAGCTTTCTTT.

Only a few counts were recorded for this clonotype. The V and J genes are TRBV7-9 and TRBJ2-2; 13 bases agree with TRBD2. This CDR3 region has 17 residues. Germline assignment: CDR1 SEHNR and CDR2 FQNEAQ (reference sequence). V trimming: 5 bases; J trimming: 4 bases; junction bases outside the gene matches: 7. Written as DNA, the CDR3 is TGTGCCAGCAGCCCTTTCCGACTAGCGGGAGGCACCGGGGAGCTGTTTTTT. Amino acid sequence: CASSPFRLAGGTGELFF.

This clonotype came up many times. Here the CDR3 DNA reads TGCAGCAGAATGACAGGGTGGAACGGCTCGGAGGAGACCCAGTACTTC. Its protein product is CSRMTGWNGSEETQYF. The genes are TRBV20-1 and TRBJ2-5; 7 bases map to TRBD1. Germline values: CDR1 DFQATT, CDR2 SNEGSKA (reference sequence). The CDR3 extends over 16 amino acids.

The table lists this clonotype with many counts. The chain is built from TRBV16 and TRBJ1-1; tentatively, D is TRBD1 (6 bases). Germline-derived CDR1 and CDR2 are KGHSY and FQNENV. The CDR3 runs 15 residues. The germline V and J ends were trimmed by 2 bases and 4 bases, with 14 bases remaining between them. The CDR3 region has the DNA TGTGCCAGCAGCCAAGTAGGGGGTCGCGGCACTGAAGCTTTCTTT. Its translation: CASSQVGGRGTEAFF.

This clonotype has at least ten counts. The chain combines TRBV2 with TRBJ2-3; tentatively, D is TRBD2 (6 bases). The CDR3 length is 14 residues. The V gene lost 8 bases and the J gene lost 2 bases, with 14 bases spanning the gap. Per the germline V gene, CDR1 is SNHLY and CDR2 is FYNNEI. The CDR3 protein is CASLRGISTDTQYF. The CDR3 bases are TGTGCCAGCCTTCGGGGGATCTCCACAGATACGCAGTATTTT.

Worth noting for this clonotype: Given a much more abundant clone one base away, this may be a read error. V is TRBV18 and J is TRBJ1-2, with 7 bases lining up with TRBD1. This CDR3 contains 13 residues. Germline V CDR1 and CDR2: KGHSH, LQKENI. Trimming took 3 bases from V and 9 from J; bases not matched to a gene: 7. The CDR3 is CASSPLQGKSYTF. The DNA for the CDR3 is TGTGCCAGCTCACCCTTACAGGGGAAAAGCTACACCTTC.

This clonotype was counted many times. The V and J genes are TRBV20-1 and TRBJ1-5; no reliable D call. Between the trimmed V and J ends, which lost 3 bases and 5 bases, there was a span of 8 bases. There are 12 residues in the CDR3. CDR1 is DFQATT, CDR2 SNEGSKA, per germline (reference sequence). CDR3 in amino acids: CSASALDQPQHF. CDR3 coding DNA: TGCAGTGCTAGCGCTTTGGATCAGCCCCAGCATTTT.

At least ten counts were recorded for this clonotype. The chain recombines TRBV12-3 or TRBV12-4 with TRBJ2-7; possibly TRBD2 for D (6 bases). The germline V and J ends were trimmed by 4 bases and 3 bases, with 16 bases remaining between them. The CDR3 runs 15 residues. In nucleotides, the CDR3 is TGTGCCAGCAGTTACTCCGCGCCGGGGGTCTACGAGCAGTACTTC. Residues: CASSYSAPGVYEQYF.

This clonotype was detected ten times or more. This chain links TRBV6-2 or TRBV6-3 with TRBJ2-1; 8 bases fit TRBD2. With V trimmed by 6 bases and J by 5 bases, 3 bases remained unmatched. Germline V gives CDR1 MNHEY, CDR2 SVGEGT. CDR3 length: 13 amino acids. The CDR3 nucleotides are TGTGCCAGCAGCGAGCGGGAGAACAATGAGCAGTTCTTC. Translation gives CASSERENNEQFF.

The rearrangement joins TRBV6-2 or TRBV6-3 to TRBJ1-1; 7 bases are shared with TRBD1. The CDR3 is made up of 12 amino acids. The germline CDR1 and CDR2 sequences are MNHEY and SVGEGT. Losses at the gene ends were 5 bases for V and 8 bases for J; bases not matched to a gene: 5. Written as DNA, the CDR3 is TGTGCCAGCAGTCCTAGGACAGGAGAAGCTTTCTTT. As protein: CASSPRTGEAFF.

The chain has TRBV7-2 and TRBJ2-7; D not certain. The germline V gene encodes CDR1 SGHTA and CDR2 FQGNSA. Trimming took off 8 bases at V and 6 bases at J, with 17 bases between the two ends. The CDR3 totals 13 residues. For the CDR3, the DNA is TGTGCCAGCCGATCGATGGAAGCACTCGAGCAGTACTTC. It is translated as CASRSMEALEQYF.

A single count supports this clonotype. The rearrangement links TRBV7-9 to TRBJ1-3; 8 bases agree with TRBD1. Germline CDR1 reads SEHNR; CDR2 reads FQNEAQ (reference sequence). CDR3 length: 16 residues. V was pared by 5 bases and J by 3 bases, with 9 bases of the junction left unmatched. The CDR3 DNA sequence: TGTGCCAGCAGCCCGGCGGGACAGGAGCTTGGAAACACCATATATTTT. Translating gives CASSPAGQELGNTIYF. Using reference TRBV7-9 and TRBJ1-3 for the parts outside the CDR3, the full variable domain is DTGVSQNPRHKITKRGQNVTFRCDPISEHNRLYWYRQTLGQGPEFLTYFQNEAQLEKSRLLSDRFSAERPKGSFSTLEIQRTEQGDSAMYLCASSPAGQELGNTIYFGEGSWLTVV.

J is TRBJ2-6 and V is TRBV20-1; 8 bases are a match to TRBD1. Germline-derived CDR1 and CDR2 are DFQATT and SNEGSKA (reference sequence). The CDR3 runs to 19 residues. The trim removed 0 bases at V and 0 bases at J, leaving 10 bases unmatched. The CDR3 DNA sequence: TGCAGTGCTAGAGATGGGGTCGGGACAGGCCGCTCTGGGGCCAACGTCCTGACTTTC. It specifies CSARDGVGTGRSGANVLTF.

This clonotype has a count of ten or more. The chain couples TRBV20-1 to TRBJ2-7, with D tentatively TRBD1 (6 bases). Germline V gene data show CDR1 as DFQATT and CDR2 as SNEGSKA (reference sequence). Trimming stripped 2 bases from V and 1 base from J, with 12 bases between. The CDR3 loop spans 14 amino acids. The CDR3 reads CSARPTGQSYEQYF. The DNA of the CDR3 is TGCAGTGCTAGACCTACAGGGCAATCCTACGAGCAGTACTTC.

Only a few counts were recorded for this clonotype. The genes are TRBV7-9 and TRBJ2-5; 10 nucleotides line up with TRBD1. This CDR3 contains 16 residues. Germline values: CDR1 SEHNR, CDR2 FQNEAQ (reference sequence). Germline trimming cut 5 bases from V and 1 base from J; bases unmatched to any gene: 7. The CDR3 DNA is TGTGCCAGCAGCATTGGGACAGGGGATCTCCAAGAGACCCAGTACTTC. It codes for CASSIGTGDLQETQYF.

The table lists this clonotype with many counts. This rearrangement joins TRBV20-1 to TRBJ1-2; tentative D call: TRBD1 (5 bases). Trimming removed 0 bases at V and 5 bases at J, with 13 bases between. The germline V gene has CDR1 DFQATT and CDR2 SNEGSKA (reference sequence). The CDR3 runs 14 residues. This CDR3 reads CSARDPGRAYGYTF. DNA of the CDR3: TGCAGTGCTAGAGATCCCGGCAGGGCTTATGGCTACACCTTC.